This record looks at one T cell receptor (beta chain) sequence and its context. This specimen comes from a study of blood T cell repertoires in COVID-19. Germline V CDR1 and CDR2: SGDLS, YYNGEE. The CDR3 length is 15 residues. V was trimmed by 3 bases and J by 4 bases, leaving 15 bases between them. This table comes from immunoSEQ multiplex PCR, and its TCRdb copy is limited to in-frame clones, with some not included. The sample has about 130,000 clones, roughly 86% seen once. The specimen sequenced was peripheral blood. This TCR derives from a woman in her 50s who had recovered from COVID-19. The gene calls are TRBV9 and TRBJ2-3, with D possibly matching TRBD2 (5 bases). The CDR3 bases are TGTGCCAGCAGCGACACTAGTAATTTCCCAGATACGCAGTATTTT. Amino acid sequence: CASSDTSNFPDTQYF.